These 8 T cell receptor beta chains originate from one sample sequenced in a study of cytomegalovirus exposure and HLA in healthy donors. Primers: 60 Vbeta forward and 13 Jbeta reverse. Sequencing used immunoSEQ multiplex PCR; TCRdb keeps in-frame clones, though not all of them. The sample yields about 280,000 clones, roughly 90% seen once. What was sequenced was PBMCs. Receptors were obtained from a woman under 30 in good health and CMV-seronegative.

V and J are TRBV29-1 and TRBJ2-7; no firm D call. V lost 4 bases and J 2 bases, leaving 12 bases between the germline ends. CDR3 size: 13 residues. Germline V lookup: CDR1 SQVTM, CDR2 ANQGSEA. The CDR3 DNA reads TGCAGCGTTGGTGGCAGGTTGACCTACGAGCAGTACTTC. Translation gives CSVGGRLTYEQYF.

In its sample, this clone was seen once. V is TRBV10-3 and J is TRBJ1-4; D gene uncertain. The V end lost 10 bases, the J end lost 5 bases, and 14 bases lay between the germline ends. This CDR3 spans 13 amino acids. The V gene's germline CDR1 is ENHRY and CDR2 SYGVKD. CDR3 in DNA: TGTGCCAACGCCCGGGATCCAAATGAAAAACTGTTTTTT. Protein sequence: CANARDPNEKLFF.

The rearrangement uses TRBV5-6 and TRBJ2-1; D is possibly TRBD2 (6 bases). This CDR3 is built from 16 residues. Germline CDR1 and CDR2: SGHDT and YYEEEE. V lost 3 bases, J lost 2 bases, and 15 bases lay in between. In nucleotides, the CDR3 is TGTGCCAGCAGCTATTTGCGGGGCGACCCCTACAATGAGCAGTTCTTC. This codes for CASSYLRGDPYNEQFF. Looking up the rest from reference TRBV5-6 and TRBJ2-1 gives the full variable domain: DAGVTQSPTHLIKTRGQQVTLRCSPKSGHDTVSWYQQALGQGPQFIFQYYEEEERQRGNFPDRFSGHQFPNYSSELNVNALLLGDSALYLCASSYLRGDPYNEQFFGPGTRLTVL.

This clone was counted a single time. The CDR3 DNA follows: TGTGCCAGCAGGCCGGACAGCGGCAATCAGCCCCAGCATTTT. Translation: CASRPDSGNQPQHF. This chain connects TRBV2 to TRBJ1-5, with D tentatively TRBD1 (6 bases). The germline V gene has CDR1 SNHLY and CDR2 FYNNEI. There are 14 residues in the CDR3. The ends were cut back, 6 bases at V and 2 bases at J, with 11 bases in the middle.

This chain uses TRBV30 with TRBJ1-2, with D perhaps matching TRBD1 (6 bases). The germline gives CDR1 GTSNPN, CDR2 SVGIG (reference sequence). This CDR3 is 12 amino acids long. The V and J ends lost 0 bases and 5 bases respectively, with 7 bases between them. CDR3 sequence (DNA): TGTGCCTGGAGTGTTCAGGGGTATGGCTACACCTTC. Residues: CAWSVQGYGYTF.

Concerning this clone: At the DNA level, this CDR3 is encoded by other sequences in the same sample as well. The CDR3 DNA reads TGTGCCAGCAGCTTCCCCGGGACAGGGTTGAATTCACCCCTCCACTTT. This codes for CASSFPGTGLNSPLHF. The chain carries TRBV5-4 and TRBJ1-6; 9 positions agree with TRBD1. Germline assignment: CDR1 SGHNT and CDR2 YYREEE (reference sequence). The trim removed 2 bases at V and 7 bases at J, leaving 7 bases unmatched. The CDR3 covers 16 residues.

The rearrangement uses TRBV6-5 and TRBJ2-2; TRBD2 matches 8 bases. CDR1 and CDR2 (germline): MNHEY, SVGAGI. V lost 8 bases and J lost 5; bases outside the gene matches: 7. This CDR3 is 14 amino acids long. Written as DNA, the CDR3 is TGTGCCAGCGGTCAGGGACTAGAGACCGGGGAGCTGTTTTTT. It is translated as CASGQGLETGELFF.

This rearrangement joins TRBV7-9 to TRBJ1-2; 10 bases align to TRBD1. The V gene end was trimmed by 1 base and the J gene end by 3 bases; junction bases not matched to a gene: 8. Germline V CDR1 and CDR2: SEHNR, FQNEAQ (reference sequence). There are 17 residues in the CDR3. The CDR3: CASSLGGSGQGDYGYTF. CDR3 bases: TGTGCCAGCAGCTTAGGGGGGTCCGGACAGGGGGACTATGGCTACACCTTC.